Following are 29 T cell receptor beta chains from one sample sequenced in a study of shared clonotypes between healthy human individuals. The data were produced by immunoSEQ multiplex PCR, yet TCRdb's version contains in-frame clones alone and is incomplete. This sample has roughly 500,000 clones, with roughly 80% found just once. The sample consisted of PBMCs. The receptors shown here come from a woman aged 40-49 years in good health. Some clones in this sample may be carry-over from other donors' samples.

The V and J genes are TRBV18 and TRBJ1-4; weak D call: TRBD1 (6 bases). The V and J ends lost 3 bases and 5 bases respectively, with 10 bases between them. This CDR3 has 14 residues. Germline V gene data show CDR1 as KGHSH and CDR2 as LQKENI. The CDR3, as DNA: TGTGCCAGCTCACCCTCAGGGGTGAATGAAAAACTGTTTTTT. Translated: CASSPSGVNEKLFF.

This chain connects TRBV15 to TRBJ2-3, with D tentatively TRBD2 (5 bases). Per the germline V gene, CDR1 is LNHNV and CDR2 is YYDKDF (reference sequence). The germline V and J ends were trimmed by 1 base and 3 bases, with 11 bases remaining between them. This CDR3 is built from 15 residues. This chain's CDR3 is CATSRGEGETDTQYF. CDR3 bases: TGTGCCACCAGCAGAGGTGAGGGAGAGACAGATACGCAGTATTTT.

This clone has just one count. A far larger clone is one nucleotide away, so this likely arose from a read error. The same CDR3 can be traced to other DNA sequences in this sample. The chain uses TRBV2 and TRBJ2-6; possibly TRBD1 for D (5 bases). The length of the CDR3 is 14 residues. Per the germline V gene, CDR1 is SNHLY and CDR2 is FYNNEI. The CDR3 DNA follows: TGTGCCAGCAGCACGGCCTCTGGGGCCAACGTCCTTACTTTC. This translates into CASSTASGANVLTF.

This chain joins TRBV18 and TRBJ1-3; TRBD1 is a possible D gene (6 bases). The CDR3 is made up of 15 amino acids. CDR1 KGHSH and CDR2 LQKENI come from the germline V gene. With 6 bases removed from V and 0 bases from J, the gap between germline ends came to 12 bases. CDR3 amino acids: CASSQIRGSGNTIYF. In DNA, the CDR3 is TGTGCCAGCTCCCAGATCAGGGGCTCTGGAAACACCATATATTTT.

Worth noting for this clone: Given a far larger clone just one base away, this is likely a sequencing read error. This rearrangement joins TRBV18 to TRBJ2-7; D gene uncertain. Germline assignment: CDR1 KGHSH and CDR2 LQKENI. The CDR3 is 14 residues long. This CDR3 reads CASSQEDGSYKQYF. In nucleotides, the CDR3 is TGTGCCAGCTCACAGGAAGACGGATCCTACAAGCAGTACTTC. The complete variable domain, with remaining parts taken from reference TRBV18 and TRBJ2-7, reads NAGVMQNPRHLVRRRGQEARLRCSPMKGHSHVYWYRQLPEEGLKFMVYLQKENIIDESGMPKERFSAEFPKEGPSILRIQQVVRGDSAAYFCASSQEDGSYKQYFGPGTRLTVT.

The chain uses TRBV28 and TRBJ2-2; TRBD2 might be the D (6 bases). The CDR3 is 15 amino acids. The ends were cut back, 10 bases at V and 4 bases at J, with 19 bases in the middle. Germline V gives CDR1 MDHEN, CDR2 SYDVKM. The CDR3 DNA reads TGTGCCACCCGTTTGGCGGGAAGCGTCACCGGGGAGCTGTTTTTT. Residues: CATRLAGSVTGELFF.

The chain employs TRBV7-9 and TRBJ2-6; 8 bases are a match to TRBD2. Germline V gives CDR1 SEHNR, CDR2 FQNEAQ (reference sequence). The CDR3 has 18 amino acids. Trimming took 5 bases from V and 0 from J; bases not matched to a gene: 9. The CDR3 region is CASSPLAGLFSGANVLTF. DNA for the CDR3: TGTGCCAGCAGCCCTTTAGCGGGACTTTTCTCTGGGGCCAACGTCCTGACTTTC.

Concerning this clone: This is likely an artifact of a read error, given a far larger clone one base away. This chain joins TRBV7-2 and TRBJ2-7; unclear D gene. The CDR3 extends over 16 amino acids. Germline V CDR1 and CDR2: SGHTA, FQGNSA. V was shortened by 1 base and J by 4 bases, with 17 bases between the two germline ends. The CDR3 is CTSSLEGLSLRYEQYF. The CDR3, as DNA: TGTACCAGCAGCTTAGAAGGTCTTTCCCTTAGGTACGAGCAGTACTTC.

The chain employs TRBV5-1 and TRBJ2-1; TRBD1 might be the D (5 bases). The CDR3 totals 14 residues. V lost 4 bases and J lost 3, with 11 bases in between. The germline V gene encodes CDR1 SGHRS and CDR2 YFSETQ. The CDR3 loop reads CASSPGRVYNEQFF. The CDR3 nucleotides are TGCGCCAGCAGCCCTGGCAGGGTCTACAATGAGCAGTTCTTC.

This chain uses TRBV6-1 with TRBJ2-7; D perhaps matches TRBD2 (5 bases). The CDR3 loop spans 12 amino acids. V was pared by 3 bases and J by 8 bases, with 11 bases between. Germline V gene lookup returns CDR1 MNHNS and CDR2 SASEGT. The CDR3 nucleotides read TGTGCCAGCAGTGATCTTAGCGAGAAGCAGTACTTC. It yields the protein CASSDLSEKQYF.

This rearrangement joins TRBV5-1 to TRBJ2-1; 11 bases are shared with TRBD2. The ends lost 7 bases at V and 1 base at J; junction bases unmatched: 4. The germline V gene encodes CDR1 SGHRS and CDR2 YFSETQ. This CDR3 spans 15 amino acids. This CDR3 reads CASATSGASYNEQFF. CDR3 nucleotides: TGCGCCAGCGCGACTAGCGGGGCTTCCTACAATGAGCAGTTCTTC.

Notes on this clone: A read error is likely here: a far larger clone is one base away. Other nucleotide sequences from this sample produce the same CDR3. The chain links TRBV5-8 to TRBJ1-5; no reliable D call. CDR1 SGHTS and CDR2 YDEGEE come from the germline V gene. The CDR3 has 15 residues. CDR3 region: CASSLSRGGNQPQHF. The CDR3 DNA reads as TGTGCCAGTAGCTTGAGTCGGGGTGGCAATCAGCCCCAGCATTTT. Complete variable domain (other parts from reference TRBV5-8 and TRBJ1-5): EAGVTQSPTHLIKTRGQQATLRCSPISGHTSVYWYQQALGLGLQFLLWYDEGEERNRGNFPPRFSGRQFPNYSSELNVNALELEDSALYLCASSLSRGGNQPQHFGDGTRLSIL.

As to this clone: Given a far larger clone just one base away, this is likely a sequencing read error. The V and J genes are TRBV30 and TRBJ1-1; perhaps TRBD1 as D (6 bases). Germline lookup yields CDR1 GTSNPN and CDR2 SVGIG (reference sequence). The CDR3 is 14 amino acids. Trimming left V 2 bases short and J 3 bases short, with 13 bases between. The CDR3 is CAWSHRDVDTEAFF. The CDR3 DNA reads TGTGCCTGGAGTCACAGGGACGTGGACACTGAAGCTTTCTTT.

The chain couples TRBV5-4 to TRBJ2-1; D remains ambiguous. Germline V gene sequence: CDR1 SGHNT, CDR2 YYREEE (reference sequence). The CDR3 is 11 residues long. The V end was cut by 4 bases, the J end by 5 bases, with 4 bases between. This CDR3 is CASSNDNEQFF. CDR3 DNA sequence: TGTGCCAGCAGCAACGACAATGAGCAGTTCTTC.

About this clone: A far bigger clonotype differs at one base, so this is likely a read error. The gene calls are TRBV2 and TRBJ1-5; D not resolved. Per the germline V gene, CDR1 is SNHLY and CDR2 is FYNNEI. The CDR3 runs to 14 residues. The CDR3 DNA reads TGTGCCAGAAGTGGAAGGGCCCGCGATCAGCCCCAGCATTTT. This sequence encodes CARSGRARDQPQHF. The full variable domain, completed using reference TRBV2 and TRBJ1-5, is EPEVTQTPSHQVTQMGQEVILRCVPISNHLYFYWYRQILGQKVEFLVSFYNNEISEKSEIFDDQFSVERPDGSNFTLKIRSTKLEDSAMYFCARSGRARDQPQHFGDGTRLSIL.

This CDR3 reads CASSLGNHENEKLFF. In nucleotides, the CDR3 is TGTGCCAGCAGCTTAGGGAACCATGAAAATGAAAAACTGTTTTTT. V gene TRBV7-9 combines with J gene TRBJ1-4; no reliable D call. The V gene lost 1 base and the J gene lost 5 bases, with 11 bases spanning the gap. Germline lookup yields CDR1 SEHNR and CDR2 FQNEAQ (reference sequence). The CDR3 totals 15 residues.

About this clone itself: A read error is the likely source, as a far larger clone sits one nucleotide away. Other DNA variants within this sample encode the same CDR3. This chain links TRBV2 with TRBJ1-1, with D perhaps matching TRBD1 (6 bases). This CDR3 spans 13 amino acids. The germline CDR1 and CDR2 sequences are SNHLY and FYNNEI. CDR3 sequence: CASSPGDGTEAFF. The CDR3, as DNA: TGTGCCAGCAGTCCAGGGGATGGCACTGAAGCCTTCTTT.

The gene calls are TRBV15 and TRBJ1-5; D gene ambiguous. V shed 0 bases and J shed 0 bases, with 6 bases lying between them. The CDR3 has 15 amino acids. CDR1 LNHNV and CDR2 YYDKDF come from the germline V gene (reference sequence). For the CDR3, the DNA is TGTGCCACCAGCAGAGATCGACATAGCAATCAGCCCCAGCATTTT. Translated: CATSRDRHSNQPQHF.

The chain uses TRBV9 and TRBJ2-7; 7 bases agree with TRBD2. J lost 7 bases, V lost 0 bases, and 4 bases had no gene match. Germline-derived CDR1 and CDR2 are SGDLS and YYNGEE. The CDR3 loop spans 13 amino acids. CDR3 residues: CASSVGGGREQYF. The CDR3 DNA reads TGTGCCAGCAGCGTAGGGGGAGGGAGGGAGCAGTACTTC.

The genes are TRBV5-6 and TRBJ2-5, with D perhaps being TRBD1 or TRBD2 (6 bases each). This CDR3 has 13 amino acids. V shed 5 bases and J shed 4 bases, with 12 bases lying between them. CDR1 SGHDT and CDR2 YYEEEE come from the germline V gene. The CDR3 loop is CASRNGGSETQYF. The CDR3 DNA reads TGTGCCAGCAGGAACGGGGGCTCAGAGACCCAGTACTTC.

V is TRBV11-2 and J is TRBJ2-7; TRBD1 matches at 8 bases. CDR1 is SGHAT, CDR2 FQNNGV, per germline. The CDR3 has 16 residues. V dropped 8 bases and J dropped 3; count of bases not matched to a gene: 15. CDR3 in DNA: TGTGCCAGCGCGCTTGGTGGGGACAGGACTTTCTACGAGCAGTACTTC. It specifies CASALGGDRTFYEQYF.

The chain carries TRBV7-9 and TRBJ2-1; 7 nucleotides line up with TRBD2. With 5 bases clipped from V and 0 bases from J, the junction kept 4 bases outside the gene matches. Germline CDR1 SEHNR, CDR2 FQNEAQ (reference sequence). The CDR3 runs to 15 residues. DNA for the CDR3: TGTGCCAGCAGCCTTGAGCGGGACTCCTACAATGAGCAGTTCTTC. This translates into CASSLERDSYNEQFF. The full variable domain, in which reference TRBV7-9 and TRBJ2-1 provide the parts outside the CDR3, is DTGVSQNPRHKITKRGQNVTFRCDPISEHNRLYWYRQTLGQGPEFLTYFQNEAQLEKSRLLSDRFSAERPKGSFSTLEIQRTEQGDSAMYLCASSLERDSYNEQFFGPGTRLTVL.

This clone was counted only a few times. The CDR3 DNA follows: TGCAGCGTTGCTGGTGGTAGCGGGAGGGGCGGGGAGCTGTTTTTT. Residues: CSVAGGSGRGGELFF. The chain is built from TRBV29-1 and TRBJ2-2, with TRBD2 matching over 11 bases. CDR3 size: 15 residues. V dropped 4 bases and J dropped 7; count of bases not matched to a gene: 8. Per the germline V gene, CDR1 is SQVTM and CDR2 is ANQGSEA.

The chain recombines TRBV6-1 with TRBJ2-1, with 7 bases lining up with TRBD2. The junction had 1 base not matched to a gene; V was cut back by 2 bases and J by 3 bases. CDR1 MNHNS and CDR2 SASEGT come from the germline V gene. The CDR3 has 14 amino acids. CDR3: CASSETSVYNEQFF. The CDR3, as DNA: TGTGCCAGCAGTGAAACTAGCGTCTACAATGAGCAGTTCTTC.

This clone was seen a few times. The J gene is TRBJ2-2, the V gene TRBV5-6, with no clear D. Trimming cost V 4 bases and J 4 bases, with 11 bases left between them. This CDR3 region has 14 residues. Germline V lookup: CDR1 SGHDT, CDR2 YYEEEE. This chain's CDR3 is CASSTDRTTGELFF. The CDR3 DNA is TGTGCCAGCAGCACTGATAGGACCACCGGGGAGCTGTTTTTT.

About this clone: This sequence is one base from a far larger clone and is likely a read error. The chain couples TRBV4-2 to TRBJ2-2; 7 nucleotides line up with TRBD2. Germline assignment: CDR1 LGHNA and CDR2 YNFKEQ. V was pared by 6 bases and J by 2 bases, with 9 bases of the junction left unmatched. CDR3 length: 16 amino acids. The CDR3 sequence is CASSLAVGLNTGELFF. Here the CDR3 DNA reads TGTGCCAGCAGTCTAGCGGTAGGGCTCAACACCGGGGAGCTGTTTTTT.

As to this clone: A read error may be the cause here, since a much bigger clone is one base away. The J gene is TRBJ2-1, the V gene TRBV5-1; 7 bases match TRBD1. Trimming cost V 0 bases and J 6 bases; bases outside gene matches: 9. Germline assignment: CDR1 SGHRS and CDR2 YFSETQ. CDR3 size: 16 residues. Here the CDR3 DNA reads TGCGCCAGCAGCTTGGAGAGGGGACAGCTATGCAATGAGCAGTTCTTC. Translated: CASSLERGQLCNEQFF.

This sequence joins TRBV5-6 and TRBJ2-2; 8 bases match TRBD2. The germline V gene has CDR1 SGHDT and CDR2 YYEEEE. J lost 6 bases, V lost 2 bases, and 9 bases had no gene match. The CDR3 covers 16 residues. In DNA, the CDR3 is TGTGCCAGCAGCTTAAGGAGCGGGAGTTTCGCCGGGGAGCTGTTTTTT. This sequence encodes CASSLRSGSFAGELFF.

To note about this clone: The same CDR3 arises from other DNA sequences in this sample as well. The chain links TRBV20-1 to TRBJ2-3; perhaps TRBD1 as D (6 bases). Deletions cut 2 bases from V and 6 bases from J, with 6 bases between. The CDR3 is made up of 11 amino acids. CDR1 and CDR2 (germline): DFQATT, SNEGSKA (reference sequence). CDR3 sequence (DNA): TGCAGTGCTAGAAGGGGGGATACGCAGTATTTT. Its translation is CSARRGDTQYF.